The source of this T cell receptor (beta chain) is a study of CD8 T cells in ankylosing spondylitis. The study's findings and limits: A TCR beta motif of several highly homologous variants seemed to mark ankylosing spondylitis blood.

Molecular-barcoded quantitative 5'-RACE produced these TCR beta libraries. Each CDR3 protein is one row after TCRdb ran MiXCR on the 5' RACE reads. Among 350,000 to 400,000 distinct CDR3 sequences listed, approximately 20% were seen once. In regard to this clonotype: The antigen remains unidentified.

With 6 bases removed from V and 6 bases from J, the gap between germline ends came to 13 bases. Germline CDR1 reads MNHEY; CDR2 reads SMNVEV (reference sequence). This CDR3 region has 13 residues. Input material: blood, either unsorted or a sorted T cell fraction (not recorded which). The rearrangement uses TRBV27 and TRBJ2-3, with D possibly matching TRBD1 (5 bases). The receptor's source is a male donor with ankylosing spondylitis or in good health (not recorded which). DNA of the CDR3: TGTGCCAGCAGCAGGGTTGGAGTCGATACGCAGTATTTT. This codes for CASSRVGVDTQYF.